This T cell receptor (beta chain) was captured in a study of shared clonotypes between healthy human individuals. Overall study results and limits: Relative to their counterparts shared across all four donors, non-shared clonotypes exhibited diminished generation probabilities.

It was CD45RO-negative cells, positively selected for CCR7, that made up naive CD8 cells, with terminally differentiated effector memory CD45RA+ cells excluded. Donors, healthy HIV-negative adults, lacked recent acute infections or vaccinations. The donors were all Caucasian adults (living in Nashville, Tennessee). There are a few counts of this clone. The antigen is unknown. The repertoire was sequenced with immunoSEQ multiplex PCR; TCRdb's copy has only in-frame clones and lacks some. Among some 2.1 million clones listed, roughly 93% were seen once. CDR3 size: 13 residues. Germline trimming cut 5 bases from V and 6 bases from J; bases unmatched to any gene: 4. The germline V gene has CDR1 LNHDA and CDR2 SQIVND (reference sequence).

This clonotype was obtained from a young man in good health. Some clones in this sample may be carry-over from other donors' samples. Sequenced input: naive CD8+ T cells from PBMCs. J is TRBJ1-2 and V is TRBV19; TRBD1 aligns across 9 bases. The CDR3 DNA is TGTGCCAGTAGTCCTGGGACAGGGAATGGCTACACCTTC. Its protein is CASSPGTGNGYTF.